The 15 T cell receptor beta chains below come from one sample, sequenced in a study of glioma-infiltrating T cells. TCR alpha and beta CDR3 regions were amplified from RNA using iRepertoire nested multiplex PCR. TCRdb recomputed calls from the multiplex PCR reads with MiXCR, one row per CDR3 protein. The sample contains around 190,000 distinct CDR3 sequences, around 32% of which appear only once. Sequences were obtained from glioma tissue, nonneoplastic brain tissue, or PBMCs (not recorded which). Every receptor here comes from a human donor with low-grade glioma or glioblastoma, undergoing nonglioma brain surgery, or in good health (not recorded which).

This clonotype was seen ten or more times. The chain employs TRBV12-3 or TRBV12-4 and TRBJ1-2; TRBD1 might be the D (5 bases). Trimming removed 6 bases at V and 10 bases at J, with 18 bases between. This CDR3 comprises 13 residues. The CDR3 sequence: CASSHLGVPNYTF. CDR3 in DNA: TGTGCCAGCAGCCACTTAGGGGTTCCCAACTACACCTTC.

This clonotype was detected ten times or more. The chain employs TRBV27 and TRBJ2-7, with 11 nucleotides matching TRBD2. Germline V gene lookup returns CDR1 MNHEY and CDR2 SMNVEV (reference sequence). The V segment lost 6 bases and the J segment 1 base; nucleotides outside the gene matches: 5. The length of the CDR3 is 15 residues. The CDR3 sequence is CASSVAGGLSYEQYF. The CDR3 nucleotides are TGTGCCAGCAGCGTAGCGGGAGGGCTTTCCTACGAGCAGTACTTC.

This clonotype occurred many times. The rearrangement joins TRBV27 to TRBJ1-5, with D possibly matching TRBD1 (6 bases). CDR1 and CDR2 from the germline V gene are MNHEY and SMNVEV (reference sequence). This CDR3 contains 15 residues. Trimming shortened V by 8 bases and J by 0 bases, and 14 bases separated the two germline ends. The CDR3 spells CASRVRGDSNQPQHF. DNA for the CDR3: TGTGCCAGCCGAGTAAGGGGGGATAGCAATCAGCCCCAGCATTTT.

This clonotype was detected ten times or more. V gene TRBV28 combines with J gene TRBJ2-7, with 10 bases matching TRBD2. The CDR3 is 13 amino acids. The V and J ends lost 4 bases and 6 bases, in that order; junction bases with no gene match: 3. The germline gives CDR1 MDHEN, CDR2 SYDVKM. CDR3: CASSSGLASEQYF. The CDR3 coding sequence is TGTGCCAGCAGTTCGGGACTAGCGAGCGAGCAGTACTTC.

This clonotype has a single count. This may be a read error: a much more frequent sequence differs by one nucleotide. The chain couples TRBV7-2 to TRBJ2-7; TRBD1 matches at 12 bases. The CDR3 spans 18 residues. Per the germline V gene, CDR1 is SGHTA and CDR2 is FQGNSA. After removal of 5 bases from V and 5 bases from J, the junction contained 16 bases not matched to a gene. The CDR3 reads CASSRYEGQGANEDEQYF. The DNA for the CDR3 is TGTGCCAGCAGCCGCTATGAGGGACAGGGGGCGAATGAGGACGAGCAGTACTTC.

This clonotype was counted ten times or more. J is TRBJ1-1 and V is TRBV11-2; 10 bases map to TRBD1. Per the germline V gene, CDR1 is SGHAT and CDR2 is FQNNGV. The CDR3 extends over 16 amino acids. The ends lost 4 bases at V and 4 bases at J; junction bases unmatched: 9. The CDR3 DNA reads TGTGCCAGCAGCTCCCGAGGGACAGGGGTCGGCACTGAAGCTTTCTTT. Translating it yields CASSSRGTGVGTEAFF.

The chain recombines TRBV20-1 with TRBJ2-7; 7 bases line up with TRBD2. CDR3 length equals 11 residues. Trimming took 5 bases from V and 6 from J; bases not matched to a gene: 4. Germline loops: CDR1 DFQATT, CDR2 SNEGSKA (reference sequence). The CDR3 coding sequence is TGCAGTGCTGGGACTAACGCCGAGCAGTACTTC. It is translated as CSAGTNAEQYF.

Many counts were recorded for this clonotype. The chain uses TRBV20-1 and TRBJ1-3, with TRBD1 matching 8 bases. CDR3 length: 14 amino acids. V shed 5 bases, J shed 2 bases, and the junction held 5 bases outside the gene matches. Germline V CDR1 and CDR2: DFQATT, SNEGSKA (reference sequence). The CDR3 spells CSAFRTGTGNTIYF. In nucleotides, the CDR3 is TGCAGTGCTTTTAGGACAGGGACTGGAAACACCATATATTTT.

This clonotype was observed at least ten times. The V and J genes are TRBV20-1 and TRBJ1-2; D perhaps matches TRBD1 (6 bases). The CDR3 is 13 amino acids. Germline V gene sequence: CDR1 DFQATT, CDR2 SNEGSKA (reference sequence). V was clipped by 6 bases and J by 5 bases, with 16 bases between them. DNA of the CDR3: TGCAGTGCATCCCTTCCAGGGGAGTATGGCTACACCTTC. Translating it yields CSASLPGEYGYTF.

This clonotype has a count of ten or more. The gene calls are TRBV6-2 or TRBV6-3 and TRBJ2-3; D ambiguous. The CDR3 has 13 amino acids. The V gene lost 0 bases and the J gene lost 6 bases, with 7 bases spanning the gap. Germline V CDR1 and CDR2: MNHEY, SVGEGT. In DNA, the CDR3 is TGTGCCAGCAGTTACTCTGCGAAGGATACGCAGTATTTT. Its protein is CASSYSAKDTQYF.

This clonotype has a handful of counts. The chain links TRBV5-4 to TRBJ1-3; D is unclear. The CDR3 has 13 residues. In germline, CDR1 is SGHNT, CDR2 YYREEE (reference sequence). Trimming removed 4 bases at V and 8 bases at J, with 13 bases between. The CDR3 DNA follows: TGTGCCAGCAGCCCCGACATGGGGTACACCATATATTTT. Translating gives CASSPDMGYTIYF. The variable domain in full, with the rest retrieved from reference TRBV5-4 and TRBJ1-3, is ETGVTQSPTHLIKTRGQQVTLRCSSQSGHNTVSWYQQALGQGPQFIFQYYREEENGRGNFPPRFSGLQFPNYSSELNVNALELDDSALYLCASSPDMGYTIYFGEGSWLTVV.

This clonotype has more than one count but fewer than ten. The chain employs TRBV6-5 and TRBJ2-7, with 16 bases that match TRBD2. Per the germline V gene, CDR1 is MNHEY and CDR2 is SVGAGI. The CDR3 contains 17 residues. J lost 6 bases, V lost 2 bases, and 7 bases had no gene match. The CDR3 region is CASSYRGLAGGPREQYF. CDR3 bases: TGTGCCAGCAGTTACCGGGGACTAGCGGGAGGGCCTCGCGAGCAGTACTTC.

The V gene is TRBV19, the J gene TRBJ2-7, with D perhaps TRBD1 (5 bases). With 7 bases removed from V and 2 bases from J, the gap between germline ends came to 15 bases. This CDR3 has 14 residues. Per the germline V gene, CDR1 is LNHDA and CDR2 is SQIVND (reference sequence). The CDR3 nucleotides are TGTGCCAGTACCCCTGGTTACAGGCCCTACGAGCAGTACTTC. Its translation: CASTPGYRPYEQYF.

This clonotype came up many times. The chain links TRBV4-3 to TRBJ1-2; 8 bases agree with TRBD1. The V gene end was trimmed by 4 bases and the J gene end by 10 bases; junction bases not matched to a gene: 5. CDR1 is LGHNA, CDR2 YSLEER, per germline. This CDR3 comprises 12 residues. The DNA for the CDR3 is TGCGCCAGCAGCCGCCCGGACAGGGACTACACCTTC. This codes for CASSRPDRDYTF.

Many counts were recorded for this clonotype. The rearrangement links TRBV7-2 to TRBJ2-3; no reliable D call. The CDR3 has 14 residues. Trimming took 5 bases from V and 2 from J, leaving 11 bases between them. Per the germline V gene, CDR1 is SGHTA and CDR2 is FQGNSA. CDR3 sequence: CASSLNHFTDTQYF. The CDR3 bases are TGTGCCAGCAGCCTAAACCACTTCACAGATACGCAGTATTTT.